This paragraph reports one TCR beta chain. The antigen remains undetermined. These data come from a study of response to subunit inactivated influenza vaccine. Broader study findings: Authors suggested each seasonal influenza vaccination recruits few new T cells.

TCRdb recomputed calls from the RT-PCR reads with MiXCR, one row per CDR3 protein. Of 650,000 to 700,000 distinct CDR3 sequences listed, around a sixth were seen once; the top ten hold about 9.9%. This clonotype was obtained from a man aged 45-60 years who received an inactivated influenza vaccine. This specimen consisted of PBMCs from blood, obtained 11 to 12 days after vaccination.

CDR3 region: CASSLGGDAIFDIQYF. CDR3 nucleotides: TGCGCCAGCAGCTTGGGAGGGGACGCGATATTTGACATTCAGTACTTC. The chain has TRBV5-1 and TRBJ2-4; D possibly matches TRBD1 or TRBD2 (5 bases each). This CDR3 spans 16 amino acids. Germline assignment: CDR1 SGHRS and CDR2 YFSETQ. Between the trimmed V and J ends, which lost 0 bases and 8 bases, there was a span of 18 bases.